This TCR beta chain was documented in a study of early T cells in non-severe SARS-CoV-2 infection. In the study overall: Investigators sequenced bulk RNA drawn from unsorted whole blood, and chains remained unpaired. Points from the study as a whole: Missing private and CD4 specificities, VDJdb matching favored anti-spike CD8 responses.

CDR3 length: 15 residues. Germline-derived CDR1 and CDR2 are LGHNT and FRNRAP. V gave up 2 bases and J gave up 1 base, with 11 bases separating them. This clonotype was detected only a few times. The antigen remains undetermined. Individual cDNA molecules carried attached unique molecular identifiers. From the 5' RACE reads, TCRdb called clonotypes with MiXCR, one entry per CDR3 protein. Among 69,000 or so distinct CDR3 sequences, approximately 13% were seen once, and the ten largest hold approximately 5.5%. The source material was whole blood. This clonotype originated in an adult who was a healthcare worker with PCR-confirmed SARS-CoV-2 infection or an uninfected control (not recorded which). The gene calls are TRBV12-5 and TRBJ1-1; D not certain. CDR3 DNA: TGTGCTAGTGGTTTGCCTAGAGACACGAACACTGAAGCTTTCTTT. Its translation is CASGLPRDTNTEAFF.